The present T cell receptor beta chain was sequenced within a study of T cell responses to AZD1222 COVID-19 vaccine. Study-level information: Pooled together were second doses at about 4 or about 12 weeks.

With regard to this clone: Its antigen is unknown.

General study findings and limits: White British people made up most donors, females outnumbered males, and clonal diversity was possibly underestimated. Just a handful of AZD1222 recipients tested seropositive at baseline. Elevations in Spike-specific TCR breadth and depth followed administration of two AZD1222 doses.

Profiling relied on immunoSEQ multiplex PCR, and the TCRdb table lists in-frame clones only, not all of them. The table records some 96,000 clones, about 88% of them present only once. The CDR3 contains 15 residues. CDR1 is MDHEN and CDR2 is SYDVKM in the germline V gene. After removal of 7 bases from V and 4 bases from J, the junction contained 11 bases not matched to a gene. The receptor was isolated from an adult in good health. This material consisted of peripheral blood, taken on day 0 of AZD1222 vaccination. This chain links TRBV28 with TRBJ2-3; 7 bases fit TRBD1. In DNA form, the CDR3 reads TGTGCCAGCACCACCCTCATAAGGGGGCCAGATACGCAGTATTTT. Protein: CASTTLIRGPDTQYF.